This T cell receptor (beta chain) was recovered during a study of T cells in Graves' hyperthyroidism and ophthalmopathy. Findings and caveats of the study: Most thyroid clonotypes expanded above 0.001 were also detected in blood.

The CDR3 sequence is 16 residues long. V lost 0 bases to trimming and J lost 0 bases; unmatched junction nucleotides: 4. Germline V gives CDR1 SGHRS, CDR2 YFSETQ. This clonotype was found many times. What it binds is not known. Authors of the study amplified TCR beta CDR3 regions from RNA transcripts. The HTBI primer set served for first-round RT-PCR of the TCR CDR3. One entry per CDR3 protein results from TCRdb running MiXCR on the multiplex PCR reads. The sample has over 350,000 distinct CDR3 sequences, roughly an eighth seen once; the top ten hold 28%. Ophthalmopathy patients all had a Clinical Activity Score of at least 3, a NOSPECS grade of at least 4 and disease under 3 months old. Any patient presenting with uncontrolled infection, other autoimmune disease, pregnancy or lactation was left out. The study based diagnoses on clinical symptoms, serum thyroxine and TRAb, thyroid ultrasound and orbital computed tomography.

This receptor was obtained from a man aged 50 to 59 with Graves' ophthalmopathy. This chain uses TRBV5-1 with TRBJ2-3; 7 bases are shared with TRBD2. The sequencing sample was made of blood. The CDR3 reads CASSLVSGGSTDTQYF. The CDR3 region has the DNA TGCGCCAGCAGCTTGGTGTCGGGAGGTAGCACAGATACGCAGTATTTT. The full variable domain, with the rest looked up from reference TRBV5-1 and TRBJ2-3, is KAGVTQTPRYLIKTRGQQVTLSCSPISGHRSVSWYQQTPGQGLQFLFEYFSETQRNKGNFPGRFSGRQFSNSRSEMNVSTLELGDSALYLCASSLVSGGSTDTQYFGPGTRLTVL.